The 12 T cell receptor beta chains presented below share a single source sample, sequenced in a study of Tregs in tolerant kidney transplant recipients. Sequenced by immunoSEQ multiplex PCR; TCRdb stores in-frame clones only, minus some. This sample's table reports about 48,000 clones. The starting material was CD4+ T cells from blood, obtained before the transplant. These TCRs come from a human donor who received a combined kidney and bone marrow transplant.

The CDR3 spells CASSLIGQGSTDTQYF. The part of the CDR3 DNA that was read is TGTGCCAGCAGCTTAATAGGACAGGGGAGCACAGATACG. This chain joins TRBV7-3 and TRBJ2-3, with TRBD1 matching 9 bases. The sequence runs out 3 residues before the end of the CDR3; the remainder is reconstructed from the germline J gene. Germline loops: CDR1 SGHTA, CDR2 FQGTGA. The V segment lost 1 base and the J segment 0 bases; nucleotides outside the gene matches: 2. This CDR3 has 16 amino acids. Full variable domain (remainder filled in from reference TRBV7-3 and TRBJ2-3): GAGVSQTPSNKVTEKGKYVELRCDPISGHTALYWYRQSLGQGPEFLIYFQGTGAADDSGLPNDRFFAVRPEGSVSTLKIQRTERGDSAVYLCASSLIGQGSTDTQYFGPGTRLTVL.

A remark on this clone: The read gets to within 3 residues of the CDR3 end, and the germline J gene fills in the rest. The rearrangement joins TRBV6-1 to TRBJ1-1; 9 bases fit TRBD1. This CDR3 comprises 15 residues. Losses at the gene ends were 2 bases for V and 4 bases for J; bases not matched to a gene: 5. The V gene's germline CDR1 is MNHNS and CDR2 SASEGT. The CDR3 sequence: CASSETGGRVTEAFF. The CDR3 bases that were read are TGTGCCAGCAGTGAAACAGGGGGCAGGGTCACTGAA.

Note on this clone: The CDR3 is cut off 3 residues early in the read; its end comes from the germline J gene. This chain links TRBV6-2 or TRBV6-3 with TRBJ2-5; D perhaps matches TRBD1 (5 bases). This CDR3 is 15 amino acids long. Trimming left V 2 bases short and J 5 bases short, with 15 bases between. The germline V gene encodes CDR1 MNHEY and CDR2 SVGEGT. The CDR3 reads CASSYLRQRPETQYF. CDR3 DNA, as far as it was read: TGTGCCAGCAGTTACCTTAGACAGAGACCGGAGACC.

As regards this clone: The read terminates 3 residues before the CDR3 end, so the remaining end is supplied by the germline J gene. The V gene is TRBV29-1, the J gene TRBJ2-7; possibly TRBD1 for D (5 bases). The CDR3 totals 16 residues. Germline CDR1 SQVTM, CDR2 ANQGSEA. Trimming took off 3 bases at V and 1 base at J, with 19 bases between the two ends. The CDR3 bases that were read are TGCAGCGTTGATGCGCTTACTGGAACAGGATCCTACGAG. Its protein is CSVDALTGTGSYE. In full, the CDR3 is CSVDALTGTGSYEQYF.

Concerning this clone itself: The read ends 3 residues shy of where the CDR3 ends; the end is completed using the germline J gene. This chain connects TRBV5-1 to TRBJ2-2; D is possibly TRBD1 (6 bases). Per germline, CDR1 SGHRS and CDR2 YFSETQ. This CDR3 has 14 amino acids. The ends were cut back, 2 bases at V and 3 bases at J, with 8 bases in the middle. The CDR3 bases that were read are TGCGCCAGCAGCTTAGGGGGAGACACCGGGGAG. Translated, it gives CASSLGGDTGE. The entire CDR3 is CASSLGGDTGELFF. Together with reference TRBV5-1 and TRBJ2-2, the CDR3 gives the full variable domain: KAGVTQTPRYLIKTRGQQVTLSCSPISGHRSVSWYQQTPGQGLQFLFEYFSETQRNKGNFPGRFSGRQFSNSRSEMNVSTLELGDSALYLCASSLGGDTGELFFGEGSRLTVL.

In regard to this clone: The CDR3 end is not reached by the read, which stops 3 residues before it; the germline J gene fills it in. This chain connects TRBV19 to TRBJ2-4; the D is unclear. V lost 3 bases and J 0 bases, leaving 9 bases between the germline ends. The CDR3 loop spans 15 amino acids. Germline loops: CDR1 LNHDA, CDR2 SQIVND (reference sequence). CDR3 DNA (partial): TGTGCCAGTAGTATTAGCAACCTAGCCAAAAACATT. It yields the protein CASSISNLAKNI. The CDR3, in full, reads CASSISNLAKNIQYF. The full variable domain, its missing parts supplied by reference TRBV19 and TRBJ2-4, is DGGITQSPKYLFRKEGQNVTLSCEQNLNHDAMYWYRQDPGQGLRLIYYSQIVNDFQKGDIAEGYSVSREKKESFPLTVTSAQKNPTAFYLCASSISNLAKNIQYFGAGTRLSVL.

To note about this clone: From the germline J gene comes the end of the CDR3, since the read stops 3 residues before it. The chain carries TRBV7-9 and TRBJ2-3; D is uncertain. CDR1 is SEHNR and CDR2 is FQNEAQ in the germline V gene (reference sequence). The germline V and J ends were trimmed by 1 base and 0 bases, with 5 bases remaining between them. The length of the CDR3 is 14 residues. The CDR3 sequence: CASSLGVSTDTQYF. The part of the CDR3 DNA that was read is TGTGCCAGCAGCTTAGGCGTCAGCACAGATACG.

As concerns this clone: The read falls 3 residues short of the CDR3 end, and the missing part is taken from the germline J gene. This sequence joins TRBV29-1 and TRBJ2-7; tentative D call: TRBD1 (6 bases). Looked up from germline, CDR1 is SQVTM and CDR2 is ANQGSEA. This CDR3 comprises 14 residues. V shed 6 bases and J shed 3 bases, with 18 bases lying between them. Here the CDR3 reads CSVQKQGVIYEQYF. CDR3 DNA (partial): TGCAGCGTCCAAAAACAGGGAGTCATCTACGAG.

Note on this clone: The sequenced fragment ends 3 residues before the CDR3 boundary, so the rest is inferred from the germline J gene. V is TRBV29-1 and J is TRBJ2-5; maybe TRBD1 (6 bases). Germline V lookup: CDR1 SQVTM, CDR2 ANQGSEA. There are 11 residues in the CDR3. V lost 6 bases and J lost 4, with 9 bases in between. Partial CDR3 DNA: TGCAGCGTCAGGGGCGGAGAGACC. This encodes CSVRGGET. The CDR3 in its entirety is CSVRGGETQYF.

A remark on this clone: Mismatch with germline at one junction end may stem from a read error. Read sequence stops 3 residues before the CDR3 end, and the germline J gene provides the missing end. The chain has TRBV4-2 and TRBJ1-4, with 9 bases matching TRBD1. The V gene's germline CDR1 is LGHNA and CDR2 YNFKEQ. This CDR3 has 15 residues. The covered CDR3 bases are TGCGCCAGCAGCCAGGGGGACAGGGATAACGAAAAA. Translation gives CASSQGDRDNEK. The full CDR3 reads CASSQGDRDNEKLFF.

As regards this clone: From the germline J gene comes the end of the CDR3, since the read stops 3 residues before it. The J gene is TRBJ1-4, the V gene TRBV6-1; 9 nucleotides line up with TRBD1. This CDR3 contains 16 residues. With 4 bases clipped from V and 8 bases from J, the junction kept 11 bases outside the gene matches. Germline CDR1 reads MNHNS; CDR2 reads SASEGT. CDR3 protein: CASSGGNRGQGEKLFF. The CDR3 DNA, read in part, is TGTGCCAGCAGTGGAGGAAACAGGGGGCAAGGCGAAAAA.

As regards this clone: Read data end 3 residues before the CDR3 end; the end is taken from the germline J gene. The J gene is TRBJ2-6, the V gene TRBV5-4; D unresolved. Trimming shortened V by 0 bases and J by 0 bases, and 7 bases separated the two germline ends. In germline, CDR1 is SGHNT, CDR2 YYREEE (reference sequence). CDR3 size: 16 residues. The sequenced CDR3 bases are TGTGCCAGCAGCTTGGTGTTGTACTCTGGGGCCAACGTC. This codes for CASSLVLYSGANV. The full CDR3 is CASSLVLYSGANVLTF. Full variable domain (outside the CDR3, taken from reference TRBV5-4 and TRBJ2-6): ETGVTQSPTHLIKTRGQQVTLRCSSQSGHNTVSWYQQALGQGPQFIFQYYREEENGRGNFPPRFSGLQFPNYSSELNVNALELDDSALYLCASSLVLYSGANVLTFGAGSRLTVL.